This entry describes one TCR beta chain. Its antigen remains unknown. Single viable CD3+CD4+CD8-CD45RO+ cells were sorted as the memory CD4+ T cells. Serostatus was set by detecting CMV pp150, pp28, p38, p52 IgG. The table came from immunoSEQ multiplex PCR; TCRdb's copy has only in-frame clones and leaves some out. The sample records about 67,000 clones, about three quarters being singletons. These data originate in a study of memory CD4+ T cells and cytomegalovirus serostatus. Study details: This sample comes from healthy Belgian adults, 9 CMV seropositive, 20 to 25 seronegative.

Findings of the study overall: CD4+ memory repertoires contained 67 of 164 reported CMV TCRbeta sequences. A US-trained random forest predicted CMV serostatus with median AUC around 0.91.

The V gene lost 4 bases and the J gene lost 0 bases, with 8 bases spanning the gap. The CDR3 extends over 13 amino acids. Germline CDR1 reads SGHNT; CDR2 reads YYREEE (reference sequence). The TCR was taken from an adult in good health and CMV-seropositive. Sequenced input: memory CD4+ T cells from blood. The chain couples TRBV5-4 to TRBJ2-7, with D unclear. As DNA, the CDR3 is TGTGCCAGCAGCGACGGGCCCTCCTACGAGCAGTACTTC. It codes for CASSDGPSYEQYF. Full variable domain (outside the CDR3, taken from reference TRBV5-4 and TRBJ2-7): ETGVTQSPTHLIKTRGQQVTLRCSSQSGHNTVSWYQQALGQGPQFIFQYYREEENGRGNFPPRFSGLQFPNYSSELNVNALELDDSALYLCASSDGPSYEQYFGPGTRLTVT.